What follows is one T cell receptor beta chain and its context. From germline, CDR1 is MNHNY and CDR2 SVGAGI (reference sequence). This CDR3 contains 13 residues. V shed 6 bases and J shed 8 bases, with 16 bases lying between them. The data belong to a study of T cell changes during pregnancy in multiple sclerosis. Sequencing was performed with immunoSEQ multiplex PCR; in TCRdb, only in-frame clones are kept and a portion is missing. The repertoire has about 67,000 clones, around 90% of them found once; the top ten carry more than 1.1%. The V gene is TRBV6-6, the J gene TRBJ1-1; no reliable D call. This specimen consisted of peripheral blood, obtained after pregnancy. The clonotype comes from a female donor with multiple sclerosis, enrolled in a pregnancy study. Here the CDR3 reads CASRIGKQTEAFF. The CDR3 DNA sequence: TGTGCCAGCAGAATCGGGAAACAGACAGAAGCTTTCTTT.